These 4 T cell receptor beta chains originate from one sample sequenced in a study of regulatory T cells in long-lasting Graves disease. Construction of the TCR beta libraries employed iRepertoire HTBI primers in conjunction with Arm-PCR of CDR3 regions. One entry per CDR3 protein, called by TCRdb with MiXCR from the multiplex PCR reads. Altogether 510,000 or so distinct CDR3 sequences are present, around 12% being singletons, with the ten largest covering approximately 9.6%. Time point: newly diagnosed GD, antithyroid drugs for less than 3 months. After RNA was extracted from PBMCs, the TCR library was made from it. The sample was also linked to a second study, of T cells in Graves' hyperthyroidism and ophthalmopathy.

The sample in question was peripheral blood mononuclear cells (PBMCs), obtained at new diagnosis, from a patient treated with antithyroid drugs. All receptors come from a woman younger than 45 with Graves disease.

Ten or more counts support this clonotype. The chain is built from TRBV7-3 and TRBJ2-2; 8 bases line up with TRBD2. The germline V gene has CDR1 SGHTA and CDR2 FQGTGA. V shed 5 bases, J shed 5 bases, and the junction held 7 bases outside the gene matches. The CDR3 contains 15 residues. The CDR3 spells CASSSAGGRTGELFF. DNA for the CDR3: TGTGCCAGCAGCAGCGCGGGAGGAAGGACCGGGGAGCTGTTTTTT.

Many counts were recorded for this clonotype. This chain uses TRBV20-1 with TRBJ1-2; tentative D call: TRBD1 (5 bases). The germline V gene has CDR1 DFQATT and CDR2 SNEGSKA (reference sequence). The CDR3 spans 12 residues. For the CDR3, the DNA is TGCAGCTACCAGGGACCTTCTGAGGGCTACACCTTC. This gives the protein CSYQGPSEGYTF.

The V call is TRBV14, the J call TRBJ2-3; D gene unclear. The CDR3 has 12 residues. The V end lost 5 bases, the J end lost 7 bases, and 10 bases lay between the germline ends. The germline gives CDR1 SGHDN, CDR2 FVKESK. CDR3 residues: CASSYQLYTQYF. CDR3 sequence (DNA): TGTGCCAGCAGCTATCAGCTGTATACGCAGTATTTT.

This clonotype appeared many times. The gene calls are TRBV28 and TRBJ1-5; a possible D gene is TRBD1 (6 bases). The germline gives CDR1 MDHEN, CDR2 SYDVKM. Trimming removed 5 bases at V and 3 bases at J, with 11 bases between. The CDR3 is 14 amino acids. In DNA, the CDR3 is TGTGCCAGCAGTCCCAGGGGAGACAATCAGCCCCAGCATTTT. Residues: CASSPRGDNQPQHF.